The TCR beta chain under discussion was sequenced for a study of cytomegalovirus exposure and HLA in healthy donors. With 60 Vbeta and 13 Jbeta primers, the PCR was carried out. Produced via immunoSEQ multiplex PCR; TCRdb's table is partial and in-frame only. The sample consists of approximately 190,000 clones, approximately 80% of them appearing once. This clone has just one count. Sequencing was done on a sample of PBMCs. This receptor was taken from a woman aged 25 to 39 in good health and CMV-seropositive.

CDR3: CAIKGEGETQYF. In nucleotides, the CDR3 is TGTGCCATCAAGGGGGAGGGAGAGACCCAGTACTTC. The chain employs TRBV10-3 and TRBJ2-5, with D possibly being TRBD2 (7 bases). Trimming pared 7 bases from V and 4 bases from J, leaving 10 bases between. Germline values: CDR1 ENHRY, CDR2 SYGVKD. This CDR3 spans 12 amino acids.